A selection of T cell receptor beta chains follows, all from one sample in a study of OX40 agonist ivuxolimab in advanced cancers. Produced via immunoSEQ multiplex PCR; TCRdb's table is partial and in-frame only. This sample has about 47,000 clones, with roughly 80% found just once. Here the sequenced sample was CD4+ or CD8+ T cells sorted from blood, taken in a trial of the OX40 agonist ivuxolimab. The receptors stem from an adult with an advanced solid tumor such as melanoma, head and neck, liver or kidney cancer. Each CDR3 is given with its conserved first and last residue. Each record gives: J gene, D gene, clone size, V gene, CDR3 DNA, CDR3 protein. A D gene is named only where the DNA matches it firmly. Rows give clone size only sometimes, using once, few, many, or a class for an expanded clone.

>TRBJ2-7|TRBD2|NA|TRBV10-2
TGCGCCAGCGGCTGGACTAGCGCTAGGGAGCAGTACTTC
CASGWTSAREQYF
>TRBJ2-1|TRBD1|NA|TRBV6-5
TGTGCCAGCAGTGACCGGGACAGCTTTTTCCGGCAGTTCTTC
CASSDRDSFFRQFF
>TRBJ2-4|NA|NA|TRBV6-5
TGTGCCAGCGTCTCAGGCGGGACATACATTCAGTACTTC
CASVSGGTYIQYF
>TRBJ2-1|NA|NA|TRBV29-1
TGCAGCGTCCCAAAGGGGAGTTACAATGAGCAGTTCTTC
CSVPKGSYNEQFF
>TRBJ2-5|NA|NA|TRBV28
TGTGCCAGCGGGCGGGAGACCCAGTACTTC
CASGRETQYF
>TRBJ1-2|TRBD1|once|TRBV7-9
TGTGCCAGCAGCCCGGGGACAGGAGCTTCTAACTATGGCTACACCTTC
CASSPGTGASNYGYTF
>TRBJ2-1|NA|NA|TRBV6-4
TGTGCCAGCAGTGACTCGGTGTGGGACTCCTACAATGAGCAGTTCTTC
CASSDSVWDSYNEQFF
>TRBJ1-2|NA|NA|TRBV4-2
TGTGCCAGCAGCCAAGATTCGGGGAATGGCTACACCTTC
CASSQDSGNGYTF
>TRBJ2-1|NA|NA|TRBV9
TGTGCCAGCAGCGTACAGGGGATGTACAATGAGCAGTTCTTC
CASSVQGMYNEQFF
>TRBJ1-2|TRBD1|few|TRBV28
TGTGCCAGCAGACGACAGGGTGGGGACTATGGCTACACCTTC
CASRRQGGDYGYTF
>TRBJ2-7|TRBD1|NA|TRBV19
TGTGCCAGTAGTAGACTGACAGGGGTTGGGGGGCAGGACCTAAACTTC
CASSRLTGVGGQDLNF
>TRBJ1-4|NA|NA|TRBV4-1
TGCGCCAGCAGCCCCGTAGCAGGGGATAATGAAAAACTGTTTTTT
CASSPVAGDNEKLFF
>TRBJ2-2|NA|NA|TRBV7-2
TGTGCCAGCAGCTTTTCCCCGGCTGAGGAGCTGTTTTTT
CASSFSPAEELFF
>TRBJ1-1|TRBD1|NA|TRBV4-3
TGCGCCAGCAGCCGTTCCACAGGGGGGGTAAAGAGGACTGAAGCTTTCTTT
CASSRSTGGVKRTEAFF